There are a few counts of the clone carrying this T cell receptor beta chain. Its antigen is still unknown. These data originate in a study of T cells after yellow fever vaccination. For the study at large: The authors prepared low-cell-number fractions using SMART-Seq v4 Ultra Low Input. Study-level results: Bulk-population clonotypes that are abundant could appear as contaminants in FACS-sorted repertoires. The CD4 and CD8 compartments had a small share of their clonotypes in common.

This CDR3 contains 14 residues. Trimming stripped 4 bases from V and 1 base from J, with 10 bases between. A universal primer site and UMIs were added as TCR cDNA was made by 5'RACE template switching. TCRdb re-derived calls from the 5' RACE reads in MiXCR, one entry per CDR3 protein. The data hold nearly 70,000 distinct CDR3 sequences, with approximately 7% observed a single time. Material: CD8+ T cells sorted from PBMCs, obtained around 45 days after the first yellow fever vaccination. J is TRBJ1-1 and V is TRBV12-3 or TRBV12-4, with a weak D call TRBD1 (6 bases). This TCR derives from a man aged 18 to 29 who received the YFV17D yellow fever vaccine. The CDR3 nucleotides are TGTGCCAGCAGTTCGACGGACAGGAACACTGAAGCTTTCTTT. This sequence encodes CASSSTDRNTEAFF.